One sample yielded the 27 T cell receptor beta chains listed below, sequenced in a study of Tregs in tolerant kidney transplant recipients. Their antigen targets remain unknown. Using immunoSEQ multiplex PCR, the repertoire was profiled, and TCRdb retains in-frame clones only, with some absent. The table shows about 44,000 clones, with roughly 96% occurring only once. The sample was Tregs from blood cultured with allogeneic cells. Every receptor here comes from a human donor in good health.

The chain is built from TRBV4-1 and TRBJ2-7; 7 bases match TRBD1. CDR1 and CDR2 from the germline V gene are MGHRA and YSYEKL. This CDR3 has 13 amino acids. After removal of 4 bases from V and 2 bases from J, the junction contained 2 bases not matched to a gene. In DNA form, the CDR3 reads TGCGCCAGCAGCCGGGACAGACCCTACGAGCAGTACTTC. Protein sequence: CASSRDRPYEQYF.

In its sample, this clone was seen once. The genes are TRBV11-2 and TRBJ1-1; D unresolved. Germline V gene sequence: CDR1 SGHAT, CDR2 FQNNGV. The CDR3 runs to 17 residues. V was trimmed by 3 bases and J by 0 bases, leaving 17 bases between them. The DNA for the CDR3 is TGTGCCAGCAGCTTGAGGGCCTGGAACGGAATGAACACTGAAGCTTTCTTT. It is translated as CASSLRAWNGMNTEAFF.

The genes are TRBV7-8 and TRBJ2-1, with 11 bases identical to TRBD2. The CDR3 spans 16 residues. Looked up from germline, CDR1 is SGHVS and CDR2 is FQNEAQ. J lost 4 bases, V lost 4 bases, and 6 bases had no gene match. The CDR3: CASSYLTSGAYNEQFF. In DNA form, the CDR3 reads TGTGCCAGCAGCTACCTGACTAGCGGGGCATACAATGAGCAGTTCTTC. The full variable domain, with the rest looked up from reference TRBV7-8 and TRBJ2-1, is GAGVSQSPRYKVAKRGQDVALRCDPISGHVSLFWYQQALGQGPEFLTYFQNEAQLDKSGLPSDRFFAERPEGSVSTLKIQRTQQEDSAVYLCASSYLTSGAYNEQFFGPGTRLTVL.

J is TRBJ1-2 and V is TRBV30; unclear D gene. Trimming cost V 3 bases and J 8 bases, with 7 bases left between them. This CDR3 comprises 10 residues. Germline V CDR1 and CDR2: GTSNPN, SVGIG (reference sequence). The CDR3 DNA sequence: TGTGCCTGGAGGAAGTTAGGCTACACCTTC. Its protein is CAWRKLGYTF. Based on the CDR3 plus reference TRBV30 and TRBJ1-2, the full variable domain is SQTIHQWPATLVQPVGSPLSLECTVEGTSNPNLYWYRQAAGRGLQLLFYSVGIGQISSEVPQNLSASRPQDRQFILSSKKLLLSDSGFYLCAWRKLGYTFGSGTRLTVV.

The rearrangement links TRBV6-1 to TRBJ2-1; D gene uncertain. The germline gives CDR1 MNHNS, CDR2 SASEGT. The CDR3 sequence is 14 residues long. Trimming cost V 6 bases and J 9 bases, with 18 bases left between them. This CDR3 reads CASRHWLPGSEQFF. The CDR3 DNA follows: TGTGCCAGCAGACACTGGCTCCCGGGCAGTGAGCAGTTCTTC.

This clone was recorded only once. The chain recombines TRBV27 with TRBJ2-5; no firm D call. Deletions cut 5 bases from V and 3 bases from J, with 10 bases between. Looked up from germline, CDR1 is MNHEY and CDR2 is SMNVEV (reference sequence). The CDR3 totals 13 residues. The CDR3 region has the DNA TGTGCCAGCAGTCCCCTGTCCAAAGAGACCCAGTACTTC. This gives the protein CASSPLSKETQYF.

This clone was observed a handful of times. This chain joins TRBV7-2 and TRBJ1-5; D is unclear. Between the trimmed V and J ends, which lost 8 bases and 9 bases, there was a span of 8 bases. This CDR3 has 10 residues. Germline V gene data show CDR1 as SGHTA and CDR2 as FQGNSA. This CDR3 reads CASGAGPQHF. CDR3 nucleotide sequence: TGTGCCAGCGGAGCCGGGCCCCAGCATTTT.

This rearrangement joins TRBV30 to TRBJ1-1; D is unresolved. The V end was cut by 5 bases, the J end by 0 bases, with 7 bases between. The CDR3 covers 12 residues. CDR1 GTSNPN and CDR2 SVGIG come from the germline V gene (reference sequence). CDR3 sequence reads: CAWSRLNTEAFF. The CDR3 DNA is TGTGCCTGGTCCAGACTGAACACTGAAGCTTTCTTT.

The J gene is TRBJ2-2, the V gene TRBV6-6; D possibly corresponds to TRBD1 (6 bases). The V gene's germline CDR1 is MNHNY and CDR2 SVGAGI (reference sequence). V was shortened by 7 bases and J by 7 bases, with 13 bases between the two germline ends. This CDR3 has 13 residues. The CDR3 is CASKLGGYGELFF. In DNA form, the CDR3 reads TGTGCCAGCAAGCTAGGGGGATACGGGGAGCTGTTTTTT.

This rearrangement joins TRBV19 to TRBJ1-5; D may be TRBD1 (5 bases). The CDR3 is 13 residues long. Germline CDR1 reads LNHDA; CDR2 reads SQIVND (reference sequence). The V gene lost 5 bases and the J gene lost 7 bases, with 12 bases spanning the gap. The chain's CDR3 is CASSWGRRQPQHF. The CDR3 DNA reads TGTGCCAGTAGTTGGGGCAGACGACAGCCCCAGCATTTT.

V usage is TRBV5-4 and J usage is TRBJ2-2, with no clear D. With 2 bases removed from V and 3 bases from J, the gap between germline ends came to 14 bases. CDR1 and CDR2 from the germline V gene are SGHNT and YYREEE (reference sequence). The CDR3 totals 16 residues. The CDR3 region has the DNA TGTGCCAGCAGCTTCGCGCGGAGCATGGACACCGGGGAGCTGTTTTTT. It codes for CASSFARSMDTGELFF. Filled out from reference TRBV5-4 and TRBJ2-2, the complete variable domain reads ETGVTQSPTHLIKTRGQQVTLRCSSQSGHNTVSWYQQALGQGPQFIFQYYREEENGRGNFPPRFSGLQFPNYSSELNVNALELDDSALYLCASSFARSMDTGELFFGEGSRLTVL.

The rearrangement joins TRBV30 to TRBJ2-3; D gene unclear. Per the germline V gene, CDR1 is GTSNPN and CDR2 is SVGIG (reference sequence). The V end lost 3 bases, the J end lost 3 bases, and 7 bases lay between the germline ends. CDR3 length equals 12 residues. The CDR3 bases are TGTGCCTGGAGACAGAGAACAGATACGCAGTATTTT. It specifies CAWRQRTDTQYF.

J is TRBJ2-6 and V is TRBV6-5; tentatively, D is TRBD1 or TRBD2 (6 bases each). Germline V gives CDR1 MNHEY, CDR2 SVGAGI. The CDR3 loop spans 16 amino acids. Trimming removed 0 bases from V and 2 bases from J, with 8 bases in between. The CDR3 nucleotides read TGTGCCAGCAGTTACTCGAGGGGGGCTGGGGCCAACGTCCTGACTTTC. Amino acid sequence: CASSYSRGAGANVLTF.

This chain connects TRBV10-1 to TRBJ2-2; 10 positions agree with TRBD2. Germline CDR1 and CDR2: WNHNN and SYGVQD (reference sequence). The CDR3 contains 16 residues. The junction had 2 bases not matched to a gene; V was cut back by 4 bases and J by 0 bases. The CDR3 DNA sequence: TGCGCCAGCAGTGTAGCGGGGGGACCGAACACCGGGGAGCTGTTTTTT. Residues: CASSVAGGPNTGELFF.

This chain links TRBV9 with TRBJ1-6; perhaps TRBD1 as D (5 bases). The V end lost 0 bases, the J end lost 0 bases, and 7 bases lay between the germline ends. CDR3 length: 16 residues. The germline CDR1 and CDR2 sequences are SGDLS and YYNGEE. The CDR3 loop reads CASSVGGSSYNSPLHF. The CDR3 DNA follows: TGTGCCAGCAGCGTAGGGGGGAGCTCCTATAATTCACCCCTCCACTTT.

This clone was detected only once. The J gene is TRBJ2-3, the V gene TRBV15, with a weak D call TRBD1 (5 bases). Germline CDR1 is LNHNV and CDR2 is YYDKDF (reference sequence). Trimming removed 1 base from V and 3 bases from J, with 8 bases in between. The CDR3 length is 14 residues. CDR3 bases: TGTGCCACCAGCAGAGTTAAGGGGACAGATACGCAGTATTTT. As protein: CATSRVKGTDTQYF.

This chain links TRBV5-1 with TRBJ2-3; no reliable D call. CDR1 is SGHRS and CDR2 is YFSETQ in the germline V gene. Trimming took off 4 bases at V and 5 bases at J, with 23 bases between the two ends. This CDR3 has 17 amino acids. The CDR3 protein is CASSLLKGFLEIDTQYF. The DNA for the CDR3 is TGCGCCAGCAGCCTTTTGAAGGGATTTTTAGAAATAGATACGCAGTATTTT.

In its sample, this clone was seen once. V gene TRBV15 combines with J gene TRBJ2-3, with D tentatively TRBD2 (6 bases). This CDR3 is 14 amino acids long. V lost 5 bases and J lost 0, with 9 bases in between. Germline CDR1 reads LNHNV; CDR2 reads YYDKDF (reference sequence). The CDR3 loop reads CATSLGLSTDTQYF. DNA of the CDR3: TGTGCCACCAGCCTTGGACTAAGCACAGATACGCAGTATTTT. Looking up the rest from reference TRBV15 and TRBJ2-3 gives the full variable domain: DAMVIQNPRYQVTQFGKPVTLSCSQTLNHNVMYWYQQKSSQAPKLLFHYYDKDFNNEADTPDNFQSRRPNTSFCFLDIRSPGLGDTAMYLCATSLGLSTDTQYFGPGTRLTVL.

The chain combines TRBV19 with TRBJ2-3; 7 bases agree with TRBD2. CDR3 length equals 16 residues. The ends lost 4 bases at V and 0 bases at J; junction bases unmatched: 7. The germline CDR1 and CDR2 sequences are LNHDA and SQIVND (reference sequence). The CDR3 loop reads CASSKGRGVSTDTQYF. The CDR3 region has the DNA TGTGCCAGTAGTAAAGGGAGGGGCGTCAGCACAGATACGCAGTATTTT.

The chain is built from TRBV18 and TRBJ1-1; possibly TRBD1 for D (5 bases). Trimming took off 3 bases at V and 0 bases at J, with 14 bases between the two ends. Germline assignment: CDR1 KGHSH and CDR2 LQKENI. This CDR3 has 16 amino acids. The CDR3 coding sequence is TGTGCCAGCTCACCCGGGGCACCTATAATGAACACTGAAGCTTTCTTT. It encodes CASSPGAPIMNTEAFF.

The chain joins TRBV7-8 to TRBJ1-3; possibly TRBD1 for D (5 bases). The CDR3 covers 14 residues. V was trimmed by 6 bases and J by 0 bases, leaving 9 bases between them. Germline values: CDR1 SGHVS, CDR2 FQNEAQ. The CDR3 DNA reads as TGTGCCAGCAGGCCAGGGATCTCTGGAAACACCATATATTTT. Its translation: CASRPGISGNTIYF.

The chain links TRBV5-1 to TRBJ1-1; D remains ambiguous. Germline CDR1 reads SGHRS; CDR2 reads YFSETQ. The length of the CDR3 is 13 residues. With 1 base removed from V and 1 base from J, the gap between germline ends came to 5 bases. The CDR3 DNA follows: TGCGCCAGCAGCTTGCCGACGAACACTGAAGCTTTCTTT. Translating it yields CASSLPTNTEAFF.

The V gene is TRBV5-1, the J gene TRBJ2-3, with 10 bases fitting TRBD2. This CDR3 has 17 residues. With 1 base clipped from V and 2 bases from J, the junction kept 7 bases outside the gene matches. CDR1 and CDR2 (germline): SGHRS, YFSETQ. For the CDR3, the DNA is TGCGCCAGCAGCTTGTACCTCCTAGCGGGGGCCACAGATACGCAGTATTTT. Residues: CASSLYLLAGATDTQYF.

The chain combines TRBV18 with TRBJ1-3; D unresolved. This CDR3 has 14 residues. CDR1 and CDR2 (germline): KGHSH, LQKENI. The V end lost 3 bases, the J end lost 2 bases, and 8 bases lay between the germline ends. The CDR3 sequence: CASSPSMAGNTIYF. The CDR3 DNA sequence: TGTGCCAGCTCACCGTCGATGGCTGGAAACACCATATATTTT. The whole variable domain, filled in from reference TRBV18 and TRBJ1-3, reads NAGVMQNPRHLVRRRGQEARLRCSPMKGHSHVYWYRQLPEEGLKFMVYLQKENIIDESGMPKERFSAEFPKEGPSILRIQQVVRGDSAAYFCASSPSMAGNTIYFGEGSWLTVV.

The CDR3 spells CASSEEVPSFFTWDQYF. Written as DNA, the CDR3 is TGTGCCAGCAGTGAAGAGGTTCCTAGCTTCTTTACTTGGGACCAGTACTTC. The chain uses TRBV6-1 and TRBJ2-5; D perhaps matches TRBD2 (5 bases). The V and J ends lost 1 base and 10 bases respectively, with 25 bases between them. The germline CDR1 and CDR2 sequences are MNHNS and SASEGT. This CDR3 contains 17 residues.

The rearrangement joins TRBV9 to TRBJ2-7; unclear D gene. V gave up 0 bases and J gave up 0 bases, with 10 bases separating them. Germline V CDR1 and CDR2: SGDLS, YYNGEE. The CDR3 sequence is 15 residues long. In DNA form, the CDR3 reads TGTGCCAGCAGCGTAGCAGGCTCGAGCTCCTACGAGCAGTACTTC. It translates to CASSVAGSSSYEQYF.

The chain couples TRBV4-2 to TRBJ2-1; D could derive from TRBD1 or TRBD2 (5 bases each). Trimming shortened V by 0 bases and J by 6 bases, and 12 bases separated the two germline ends. Germline CDR1 reads LGHNA; CDR2 reads YNFKEQ. The CDR3 is made up of 15 amino acids. This CDR3 reads CASSQDGTKGNEQFF. In DNA, the CDR3 is TGTGCCAGCAGCCAAGATGGGACCAAGGGCAATGAGCAGTTCTTC.